A single sample is the source of the 14 T cell receptor beta chains below, sequenced in a study of T cell responses to AZD1222 COVID-19 vaccine. Assay: immunoSEQ multiplex PCR; the TCRdb copy retains only in-frame clones and omits some. Among about 130,000 clones listed, 70% to 90% were seen once. Source: peripheral blood, taken on day 0 of AZD1222 vaccination. The receptors stem from an adult in good health.

V usage is TRBV19 and J usage is TRBJ2-1; D remains unclear. The CDR3 has 20 amino acids. V lost 5 bases and J lost 4, with 30 bases in between. Germline V lookup: CDR1 LNHDA, CDR2 SQIVND (reference sequence). The CDR3 is CASSATGLVGYEGAYNEQFF. In nucleotides, the CDR3 is TGTGCCAGTAGTGCTACGGGCCTCGTAGGGTACGAAGGTGCGTACAATGAGCAGTTCTTC.

This clone occurred once. The chain uses TRBV2 and TRBJ1-6; D possibly corresponds to TRBD1 (5 bases). This CDR3 contains 14 residues. Trimming shortened V by 6 bases and J by 6 bases, and 12 bases separated the two germline ends. Germline V gene lookup returns CDR1 SNHLY and CDR2 FYNNEI. The chain's CDR3 is CASRGRGLNSPLHF. The CDR3, as DNA: TGTGCCAGCAGGGGCCGGGGCCTTAATTCACCCCTCCACTTT.

The table lists this clone with a few counts. This chain connects TRBV6-5 to TRBJ2-2, with D perhaps TRBD1 (6 bases). Trimming took off 6 bases at V and 4 bases at J, with 12 bases between the two ends. Germline CDR1 is MNHEY and CDR2 is SVGAGI. The CDR3 extends over 14 amino acids. CDR3 loop: CASSDGTPTGELFF. In nucleotides, the CDR3 is TGTGCCAGCAGCGACGGGACACCCACCGGGGAGCTGTTTTTT.

V and J are TRBV9 and TRBJ1-1; D remains unclear. CDR1 is SGDLS and CDR2 is YYNGEE in the germline V gene. With 0 bases removed from V and 1 base from J, the gap between germline ends came to 16 bases. The length of the CDR3 is 17 residues. Here the CDR3 reads CASSVALTSTRNTEAFF. CDR3 nucleotides: TGTGCCAGCAGCGTAGCTCTGACGTCTACCAGGAACACTGAAGCTTTCTTT.

This chain connects TRBV19 to TRBJ2-7; TRBD1 matches at 7 bases. Germline V gene lookup returns CDR1 LNHDA and CDR2 SQIVND (reference sequence). CDR3 size: 13 residues. Trimming cost V 4 bases and J 3 bases; bases outside gene matches: 3. The chain's CDR3 is CASSTGQLYEQYF. CDR3 sequence (DNA): TGTGCCAGTAGTACGGGACAGCTCTACGAGCAGTACTTC.

V gene TRBV18 combines with J gene TRBJ1-2; unclear D gene. The V and J ends lost 3 bases and 6 bases respectively, with 11 bases between them. The germline gives CDR1 KGHSH, CDR2 LQKENI. CDR3 length: 13 amino acids. Here the CDR3 DNA reads TGTGCCAGCTCACCCTCAAGAGACGATGGCTACACCTTC. Translated: CASSPSRDDGYTF.

V usage is TRBV11-2 and J usage is TRBJ2-7; D gene ambiguous. This CDR3 contains 17 residues. Trimming took 5 bases from V and 1 from J, leaving 21 bases between them. Germline values: CDR1 SGHAT, CDR2 FQNNGV. The CDR3, as DNA: TGTGCCAGCAGCCCCGCTTTGGGCCGGTCAGGTTCCTACGAGCAGTACTTC. It translates to CASSPALGRSGSYEQYF.

Only one count was recorded for this clone. The rearrangement uses TRBV7-2 and TRBJ1-5; no reliable D call. CDR1 is SGHTA and CDR2 is FQGNSA in the germline V gene. Deletions cut 1 base from V and 5 bases from J, with 6 bases between. CDR3 length: 13 residues. The CDR3 sequence is CASSLVVDQPQHF. Here the CDR3 DNA reads TGTGCCAGCAGCTTAGTAGTTGATCAGCCCCAGCATTTT.

The rearrangement links TRBV6-5 to TRBJ1-5, with a weak D call TRBD1 (5 bases). The CDR3 runs 14 residues. Trimming took 5 bases from V and 7 from J, leaving 15 bases between them. Germline CDR1 reads MNHEY; CDR2 reads SVGAGI. CDR3 DNA: TGTGCCAGCAGTCGCCGGGACCGGGCCCAGCCCCAGCATTTT. This gives the protein CASSRRDRAQPQHF.

This clone was counted a single time. This specimen includes other DNA sequences encoding the same CDR3. The chain employs TRBV3-1 (or the pseudogene TRBV3-2) and TRBJ1-5, with D perhaps matching TRBD1 (5 bases). This CDR3 is 13 amino acids long. CDR1 and CDR2 (germline): LGHDT, YNNKEL (reference sequence). V gave up 3 bases and J gave up 3 bases, with 6 bases separating them. The chain's CDR3 is CASSQGTNQPQHF. CDR3 bases: TGTGCCAGCAGCCAGGGGACCAATCAGCCCCAGCATTTT.

Note on this clone: This may arise from a read error, as a much more abundant clone is one base away. The chain has TRBV20-1 and TRBJ1-1; D is ambiguous. V shed 5 bases and J shed 1 base, with 5 bases lying between them. Per the germline V gene, CDR1 is DFQATT and CDR2 is SNEGSKA (reference sequence). CDR3 size: 11 residues. In DNA, the CDR3 is TGCAGTGCTTGGTGGAACACTGAAGCTTTCTTT. Its translation is CSAWWNTEAFF.

This sequence joins TRBV7-8 and TRBJ1-3, with D tentatively TRBD1 (6 bases). Germline CDR1 SGHVS, CDR2 FQNEAQ. V was cut by 1 base and J by 9 bases, with 16 bases left in between. There are 15 residues in the CDR3. The CDR3 nucleotides read TGTGCCAGCAGCTTAGGACAGGCCGCGGTGGGCACCATATATTTT. Translation: CASSLGQAAVGTIYF.

This clone has a single count. Other DNA sequences of this sample code for an identical CDR3. The chain recombines TRBV11-2 with TRBJ2-3; a possible D gene is TRBD2 (5 bases). Germline lookup yields CDR1 SGHAT and CDR2 FQNNGV. The CDR3 consists of 13 residues. Between the trimmed V and J ends, which lost 1 base and 3 bases, there was a span of 5 bases. The CDR3 is CASSLAGTDTQYF. As DNA, the CDR3 is TGTGCCAGCAGCTTAGCGGGGACAGATACGCAGTATTTT.

The sample holds one count of this clone. The gene calls are TRBV27 and TRBJ2-1; D may be TRBD1 (5 bases). Trimming took off 10 bases at V and 1 base at J, with 14 bases between the two ends. Germline V gene data show CDR1 as MNHEY and CDR2 as SMNVEV (reference sequence). The CDR3 covers 14 residues. The CDR3 loop is CATKWTLSYNEQFF. The CDR3 DNA reads TGTGCCACCAAATGGACACTTTCCTACAATGAGCAGTTCTTC.